The next 27 T cell receptor beta chains were all read from a single sample in a study of post-analysis software for immune sequencing data. Points from the study as a whole: Patients used a few TRBV segments, including TRBV5-6, TRBV5-1 and TRBV20-1, more often than controls.

Their cognate antigens are unknown. Carried by the TCR beta cDNA libraries were unique molecular identifiers. TCRdb ran MiXCR on the PCR reads and lists one entry per CDR3 protein. This table has about 820,000 distinct CDR3 sequences, 53% appearing once. The sequenced sample consisted of blood. The receptors shown here come from a girl between 5 and 17 years old with multiple sclerosis.

The rearrangement uses TRBV12-3 or TRBV12-4 and TRBJ1-2; 11 bases line up with TRBD1. The CDR3 runs 16 residues. CDR3 amino acids: CATPRDRGFWNYGYTF. The DNA of the CDR3 is TGTGCTACGCCCCGGGACAGGGGGTTCTGGAACTATGGCTACACCTTC.

The gene calls are TRBV10-3 and TRBJ2-2; D is uncertain. Germline values: CDR1 ENHRY, CDR2 SYGVKD. Trimming removed 4 bases from V and 5 bases from J, with 8 bases in between. The CDR3 runs to 13 residues. CDR3 in amino acids: CAISGAGTGELFF. CDR3 nucleotide sequence: TGTGCCATCAGTGGAGCCGGGACCGGGGAGCTGTTTTTT.

Notes on this clonotype: An end of the junction does not agree with germline; a read error may underlie this. This chain connects TRBV29-1 to TRBJ1-2; weak D call: TRBD1 (5 bases). Germline V gene sequence: CDR1 SQVTM, CDR2 ANQGSEA. This CDR3 has 12 residues. The CDR3 DNA sequence: TGCGGCGTGGGGCAGGACACTCTATGGGACACCTTC. The encoded protein is CGVGQDTLWDTF. The full variable domain, in which reference TRBV29-1 and TRBJ1-2 provide the parts outside the CDR3, is SAVISQKPSRDICQRGTSLTIQCQVDSQVTMMFWYRQQPGQSLTLIATANQGSEATYESGFVIDKFPISRPNLTFSTLTVSNMSPEDSSIYLCGVGQDTLWDTFGSGTRLTVV.

This clonotype has only a few counts. The V and J genes are TRBV9 and TRBJ1-2, with a tentative D call TRBD1 (6 bases). The CDR3 runs 17 residues. V was shortened by 0 bases and J by 8 bases, with 23 bases between the two germline ends. Germline V gives CDR1 SGDLS, CDR2 YYNGEE. The CDR3 nucleotides read TGTGCCAGCAGCGTAGGGGGCAGGGGAGCGATTATCAGCGGCTACACCTTC. It is translated as CASSVGGRGAIISGYTF.

This clonotype was counted a few times. As DNA, the CDR3 is TGTGCCAGCAGTTACTCGGCAGGAGGCACGGGATACGAGCAGTACTTC. Translated, it gives CASSYSAGGTGYEQYF. This chain connects TRBV6-5 to TRBJ2-4; tentatively, D is TRBD2 (5 bases). The tail of the sequence fits TRBJ2-7 better, so the J call may be wrong. Germline V gene lookup returns CDR1 MNHEY and CDR2 SVGAGI. The CDR3 has 16 residues.

V gene TRBV11-3 combines with J gene TRBJ2-1, with a weak D call TRBD1 (5 bases). V lost 3 bases to trimming and J lost 10 bases, with 16 bases between them. The CDR3 consists of 14 residues. The germline V gene encodes CDR1 SGHNT and CDR2 YENEEA. CDR3 in DNA: TGTGCCAGCAGCTTCGATCGTGGGCGGACAGAGCAGTTCTTC. Protein sequence: CASSFDRGRTEQFF.

The gene calls are TRBV5-1 and TRBJ2-3, with D possibly being TRBD1 or TRBD2 (5 bases each). The ends were cut back, 2 bases at V and 5 bases at J, with 18 bases in the middle. Looked up from germline, CDR1 is SGHRS and CDR2 is YFSETQ. The CDR3 covers 16 residues. Written as DNA, the CDR3 is TGCGCCAGCAGCTTAGGGGACGTCCCGATTCAAGATACGCAGTATTTT. This encodes CASSLGDVPIQDTQYF.

The chain employs TRBV12-3 or TRBV12-4 and TRBJ1-2; D gene ambiguous. V was cut by 5 bases and J by 6 bases, with 13 bases left in between. The length of the CDR3 is 13 residues. In nucleotides, the CDR3 is TGTGCCAGCAGTCCCTCTGGGCCCCATGGCTACACCTTC. The encoded protein is CASSPSGPHGYTF.

Details on this clonotype: This could be a read error, since a much larger clone is one nucleotide away. This chain connects TRBV4-1 to TRBJ1-4, with D perhaps matching TRBD1 (5 bases). The CDR3 is made up of 15 amino acids. The germline gives CDR1 MGHRA, CDR2 YSYEKL. The CDR3 DNA is TGCGCCAGCAGCCAAAGGGACGGAACAAATGAAAAACTGGTTTTT. Residues: CASSQRDGTNEKLVF.

This clonotype came up a few times. CDR3 sequence reads: CASRPLQGGSYNEQFF. The CDR3 DNA sequence: TGCGCCAGCAGACCTCTACAGGGGGGATCCTACAATGAGCAGTTCTTC. The V and J genes are TRBV5-1 and TRBJ2-1; 8 bases are shared with TRBD1. Germline V lookup: CDR1 SGHRS, CDR2 YFSETQ. Losses at the gene ends were 5 bases for V and 1 base for J; bases not matched to a gene: 8. The CDR3 spans 16 residues. The full variable domain, its missing parts supplied by reference TRBV5-1 and TRBJ2-1, is KAGVTQTPRYLIKTRGQQVTLSCSPISGHRSVSWYQQTPGQGLQFLFEYFSETQRNKGNFPGRFSGRQFSNSRSEMNVSTLELGDSALYLCASRPLQGGSYNEQFFGPGTRLTVL.

Regarding this clonotype: Germline is not matched at one junction end, which may reflect a read error. As DNA, the CDR3 is TGTGCCGGCAGTTTGGCACTCCACAATGAGCAGTTCTTC. Its translation is CAGSLALHNEQFF. The chain uses TRBV12-3 or TRBV12-4 and TRBJ2-1; D not certain. This CDR3 region has 13 residues.

This clonotype was detected ten times or more. The chain couples TRBV5-8 to TRBJ2-5; perhaps TRBD2 as D (5 bases). V lost 0 bases to trimming and J lost 3 bases, with 9 bases between them. Per the germline V gene, CDR1 is SGHTS and CDR2 is YDEGEE. The CDR3 loop spans 14 amino acids. The DNA of the CDR3 is TGTGCCAGCAGCTTGGGAGGGTCTAAAGAGACCCAGTACTTC. Translated, it gives CASSLGGSKETQYF.

The rearrangement joins TRBV5-1 to TRBJ2-7, with TRBD1 as a possible D gene (5 bases). This CDR3 spans 16 amino acids. The V gene lost 3 bases and the J gene lost 3 bases, with 19 bases spanning the gap. Germline-derived CDR1 and CDR2 are SGHRS and YFSETQ. In DNA form, the CDR3 reads TGCGCCAGCAGCTATACCAGGGCTACAATGAACTACGAGCAGTACTTC. As protein: CASSYTRATMNYEQYF.

The chain is built from TRBV7-3 and TRBJ2-1, with 9 bases identical to TRBD1. Germline V gene lookup returns CDR1 SGHTA and CDR2 FQGTGA. This CDR3 comprises 15 residues. V lost 2 bases, J lost 8 bases, and 7 bases stayed unmatched. The CDR3 DNA reads as TGTGCCAGCAGCTTAGCGGGACAGGGTCAGGATGAGCAGTTCTTC. The encoded protein is CASSLAGQGQDEQFF.

This clonotype was observed a few times. The chain carries TRBV9 and TRBJ2-7; tentatively, D is TRBD1 (5 bases). Germline values: CDR1 SGDLS, CDR2 YYNGEE. V was shortened by 0 bases and J by 0 bases, with 7 bases between the two germline ends. This CDR3 is built from 14 residues. CDR3 DNA: TGTGCCAGCAGCGTAGCGGACATCTCCTACGAGCAGTACTTC. It codes for CASSVADISYEQYF.

CDR3 residues: CSARDTLEQYF. In DNA form, the CDR3 reads TGCAGTGCTAGAGATACCCTCGAGCAGTACTTC. The chain couples TRBV20-1 to TRBJ2-5; no clear D. TRBJ2-7 explains the end of the DNA better; the J call may be wrong. Germline CDR1 reads DFQATT; CDR2 reads SNEGSKA (reference sequence). The CDR3 has 11 amino acids.

This clonotype was detected a few times. The chain is built from TRBV15 and TRBJ2-5, with D possibly matching TRBD2 (5 bases). The CDR3 length is 15 residues. Germline assignment: CDR1 LNHNV and CDR2 YYDKDF (reference sequence). Trimming took off 6 bases at V and 5 bases at J, with 19 bases between the two ends. The CDR3 coding sequence is TGTGCCACCAGGCTCGTAGGCTTCCGGAGGGAGACCCAGTACTTC. The encoded protein is CATRLVGFRRETQYF.

In nucleotides, the CDR3 is TGCGCCAGCAGCCAAGATTCGGACCCGGGGGGGGATGAGCAGTTCTTC. Amino acid sequence: CASSQDSDPGGDEQFF. The J gene is TRBJ2-1, the V gene TRBV4-1; 8 bases map to TRBD2. The CDR3 covers 16 residues. The ends lost 0 bases at V and 8 bases at J; junction bases unmatched: 9. Germline V gene lookup returns CDR1 MGHRA and CDR2 YSYEKL.

This clonotype showed up many times. V is TRBV20-1 and J is TRBJ2-3; D unclear. This CDR3 comprises 13 residues. Between the trimmed V and J ends, which lost 4 bases and 5 bases, there was a span of 13 bases. Germline CDR1 DFQATT, CDR2 SNEGSKA (reference sequence). The CDR3 region has the DNA TGCAGTGCTAACCCAGTCTACCAAGATACGCAGTATTTT. Translation gives CSANPVYQDTQYF.

The chain is built from TRBV10-3 and TRBJ1-6; a weak D match, TRBD1 (6 bases). The CDR3 is 15 residues long. CDR1 is ENHRY and CDR2 is SYGVKD in the germline V gene. Trimming took 0 bases from V and 7 from J, leaving 10 bases between them. CDR3 sequence reads: CAISESGGGNSPLHF. The CDR3 DNA is TGTGCCATCAGTGAGTCAGGGGGTGGGAATTCACCCCTCCACTTT.

The chain employs TRBV20-1 and TRBJ1-5; D not resolved. The CDR3 is 13 amino acids. V was shortened by 1 base and J by 7 bases, with 11 bases between the two germline ends. In germline, CDR1 is DFQATT, CDR2 SNEGSKA (reference sequence). The CDR3 region has the DNA TGCAGTGCTAGAGGGTTAGGAGAGCAGCCCCAGCATTTT. Encoded protein: CSARGLGEQPQHF.

The V gene is TRBV2, the J gene TRBJ2-6; 7 bases are a match to TRBD1. Germline assignment: CDR1 SNHLY and CDR2 FYNNEI. The CDR3 loop spans 16 amino acids. After removal of 4 bases from V and 0 bases from J, the junction contained 3 bases not matched to a gene. As DNA, the CDR3 is TGTGCCAGCAGTGGGGACAGTTTCTCTGGGGCCAACGTCCTGACTTTC. It yields the protein CASSGDSFSGANVLTF.

A few counts support this clonotype. V usage is TRBV7-9 and J usage is TRBJ2-4; TRBD2 aligns across 11 bases. CDR3 length: 15 amino acids. Per the germline V gene, CDR1 is SEHNR and CDR2 is FQNEAQ (reference sequence). J gave up 11 bases and V 1 base, and 7 bases lay outside the gene matches. CDR3 bases: TGTGCCAGCAGCTTAGGGCTAGCGGGGGGCCTACTTCAGTACTTC. Encoded protein: CASSLGLAGGLLQYF.

This chain uses TRBV15 with TRBJ2-4; D is uncertain. The J call may be faulty, since TRBJ2-7 better matches the DNA end. Germline-derived CDR1 and CDR2 are LNHNV and YYDKDF (reference sequence). The length of the CDR3 is 14 residues. In DNA, the CDR3 is TGTGCCACCGCTTCGGCCAACCTGGGCTACGAGCAGTACTTC. As protein: CATASANLGYEQYF.

The gene calls are TRBV20-1 and TRBJ2-7, with 10 positions matching TRBD2. V dropped 2 bases and J dropped 3; count of bases not matched to a gene: 4. The CDR3 runs to 14 residues. CDR1 is DFQATT and CDR2 is SNEGSKA in the germline V gene (reference sequence). CDR3 in DNA: TGCAGTGCTAGAATACCTAGCGGGGGCTACGAGCAGTACTTC. Encoded protein: CSARIPSGGYEQYF.

The chain is built from TRBV29-1 and TRBJ1-2; 7 bases agree with TRBD1. J was trimmed by 6 bases and V by 7 bases; bases with no gene match: 14. The CDR3 has 14 residues. The V gene's germline CDR1 is SQVTM and CDR2 ANQGSEA. CDR3 protein: CSGGNRGEFNGYTF. The CDR3 DNA sequence: TGCAGCGGGGGAAACAGGGGCGAGTTCAATGGCTACACCTTC. The whole variable domain, remainder taken from reference TRBV29-1 and TRBJ1-2, is SAVISQKPSRDICQRGTSLTIQCQVDSQVTMMFWYRQQPGQSLTLIATANQGSEATYESGFVIDKFPISRPNLTFSTLTVSNMSPEDSSIYLCSGGNRGEFNGYTFGSGTRLTVV.

The J gene is TRBJ2-7, the V gene TRBV20-1, with 11 positions matching TRBD2. J gave up 4 bases and V 5 bases, and 7 bases lay outside the gene matches. Germline-derived CDR1 and CDR2 are DFQATT and SNEGSKA (reference sequence). This CDR3 region has 14 residues. The CDR3 DNA is TGCAGTGCTGAGTCTAGCGGGGGGACTTACGAGCAGTACTTC. Its protein product is CSAESSGGTYEQYF.